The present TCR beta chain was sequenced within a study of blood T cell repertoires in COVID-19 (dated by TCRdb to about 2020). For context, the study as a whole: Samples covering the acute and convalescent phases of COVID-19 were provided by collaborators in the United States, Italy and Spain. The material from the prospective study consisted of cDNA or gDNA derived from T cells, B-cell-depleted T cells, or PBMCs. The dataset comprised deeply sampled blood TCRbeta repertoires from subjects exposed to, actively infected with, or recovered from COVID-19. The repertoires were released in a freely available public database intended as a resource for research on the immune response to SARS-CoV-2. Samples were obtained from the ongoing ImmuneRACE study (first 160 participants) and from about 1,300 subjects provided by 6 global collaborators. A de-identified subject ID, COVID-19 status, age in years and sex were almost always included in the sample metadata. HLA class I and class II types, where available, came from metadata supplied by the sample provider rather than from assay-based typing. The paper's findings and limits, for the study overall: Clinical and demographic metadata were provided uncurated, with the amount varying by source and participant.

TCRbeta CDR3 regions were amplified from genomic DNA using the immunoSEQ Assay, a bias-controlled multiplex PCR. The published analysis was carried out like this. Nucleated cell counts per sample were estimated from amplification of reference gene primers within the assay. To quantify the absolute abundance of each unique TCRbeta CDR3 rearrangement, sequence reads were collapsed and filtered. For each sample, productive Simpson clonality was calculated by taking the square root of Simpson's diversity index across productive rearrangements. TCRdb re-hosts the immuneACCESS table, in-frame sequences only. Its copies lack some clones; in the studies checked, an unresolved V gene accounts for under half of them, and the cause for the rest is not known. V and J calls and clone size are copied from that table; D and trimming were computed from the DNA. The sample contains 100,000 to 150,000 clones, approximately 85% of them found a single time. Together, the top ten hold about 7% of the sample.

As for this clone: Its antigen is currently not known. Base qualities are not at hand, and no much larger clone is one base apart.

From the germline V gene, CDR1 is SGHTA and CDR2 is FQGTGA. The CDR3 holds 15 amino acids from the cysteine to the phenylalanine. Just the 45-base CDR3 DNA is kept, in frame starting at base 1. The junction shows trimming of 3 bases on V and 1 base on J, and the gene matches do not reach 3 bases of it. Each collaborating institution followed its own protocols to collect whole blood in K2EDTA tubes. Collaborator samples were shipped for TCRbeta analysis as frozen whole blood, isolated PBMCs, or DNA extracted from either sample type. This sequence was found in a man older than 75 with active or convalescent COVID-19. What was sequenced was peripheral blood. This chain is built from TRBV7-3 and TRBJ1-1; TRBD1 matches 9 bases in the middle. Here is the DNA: TGTGCCAGCAGCTTGACAGGGGGTGGGAACACTGAAGCTTTCTTT. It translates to CASSLTGGGNTEAFF.